A single sample is the source of the 2 T cell receptor beta chains below, sequenced in a study of beta chain features in type 1 diabetes listed by TCRdb under 2018. Results and caveats for the whole study, not just this receptor: Type 1 diabetes patients showed a moderate but significant shortening of TCRB CDR3 length in all four CD4+ subsets.

Receptors were amplified or captured by the immunoSEQ multiplex PCR assay. The High Capacity cDNA Reverse Transcription Kit was used to reverse transcribe all of the isolated RNA, meaning that expressed TCRB transcripts were what got sequenced. In its TCRdb copy, this immuneACCESS table keeps in-frame sequences only and misses some clones. Where compared with another copy, unresolved V genes explain less than half of these, and the others have no known cause. For this sample there are approximately 52,000 clones; 55% to 80% appear just once. Approximately 0.3% of the sample goes to the ten largest clones. These receptors lack a known antigen. Sequenced sample: stem cell memory CD4+ T cells from blood. Reading the label with the study, this specimen's cell subset or site is: stem cell-like memory CD4+ T cells. Source of these receptors: a woman aged 25 to 39 with type 1 diabetes.

The rearrangement links TRBV14 to TRBJ2-5; 10 bases align to TRBD2. From germline, CDR1 is SGHDN and CDR2 FVKESK. This CDR3 is built from 17 residues. Unmatched junction bases numbered 10, after V lost 0 bases and J lost 6 bases. This CDR3 reads CASSQDPTSGTRQTQYF. The CDR3 nucleotides are TGTGCCAGCAGCCAAGACCCCACTAGCGGGACGAGACAGACCCAGTACTTC.

The CDR3 spells CASSTGLGRAFSGNTIYF. CDR3 nucleotide sequence: TGTGCCAGTAGTACGGGACTGGGAAGAGCTTTCTCTGGAAACACCATATATTTT. The gene calls are TRBV19 and TRBJ1-3; the D gene is possibly TRBD1 (5 bases). Germline V gene lookup returns CDR1 LNHDA and CDR2 SQIVND (reference sequence). The V and J ends lost 4 bases and 0 bases respectively, with 19 bases between them. The CDR3 has 18 amino acids.